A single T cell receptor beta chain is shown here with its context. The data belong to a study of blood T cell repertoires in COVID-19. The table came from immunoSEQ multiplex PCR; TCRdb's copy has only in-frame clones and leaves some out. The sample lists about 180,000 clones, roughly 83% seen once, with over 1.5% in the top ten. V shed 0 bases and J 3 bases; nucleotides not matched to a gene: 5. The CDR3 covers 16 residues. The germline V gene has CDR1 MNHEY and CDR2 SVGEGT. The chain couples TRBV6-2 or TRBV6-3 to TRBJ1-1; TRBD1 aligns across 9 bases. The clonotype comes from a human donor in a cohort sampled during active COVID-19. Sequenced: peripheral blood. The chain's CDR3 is CASSYSTRTGDTEAFF. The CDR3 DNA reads TGTGCCAGCAGTTACTCGACGCGGACAGGGGACACTGAAGCTTTCTTT.